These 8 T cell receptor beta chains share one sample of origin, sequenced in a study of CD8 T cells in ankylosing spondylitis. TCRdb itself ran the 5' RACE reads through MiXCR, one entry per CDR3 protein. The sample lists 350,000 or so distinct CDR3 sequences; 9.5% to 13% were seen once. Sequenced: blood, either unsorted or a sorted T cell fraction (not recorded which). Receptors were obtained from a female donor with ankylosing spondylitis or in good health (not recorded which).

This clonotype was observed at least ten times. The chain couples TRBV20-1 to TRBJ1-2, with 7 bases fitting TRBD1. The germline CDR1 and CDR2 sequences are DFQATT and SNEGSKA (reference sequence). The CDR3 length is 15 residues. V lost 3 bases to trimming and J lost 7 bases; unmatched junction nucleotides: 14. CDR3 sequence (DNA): TGCAGTGCTAGTGAACCGGGACAGAATTTATTTGGCTACACCTTC. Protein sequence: CSASEPGQNLFGYTF.

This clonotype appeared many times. This CDR3 is CASNKPGQGAFF. In nucleotides, the CDR3 is TGTGCCAGCAACAAACCGGGACAGGGGGCTTTCTTT. The chain recombines TRBV7-9 with TRBJ1-1; the match to TRBD1 covers 10 bases. Germline V lookup: CDR1 SEHNR, CDR2 FQNEAQ (reference sequence). CDR3 length: 12 residues. The ends lost 7 bases at V and 11 bases at J; junction bases unmatched: 7.

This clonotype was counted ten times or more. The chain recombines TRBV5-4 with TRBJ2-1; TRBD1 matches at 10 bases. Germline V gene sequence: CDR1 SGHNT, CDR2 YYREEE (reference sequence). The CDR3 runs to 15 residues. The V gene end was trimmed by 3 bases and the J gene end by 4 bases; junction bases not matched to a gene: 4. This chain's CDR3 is CASSYGQGGYNEQFF. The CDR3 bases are TGTGCCAGCAGCTACGGACAGGGGGGATACAATGAGCAGTTCTTC.

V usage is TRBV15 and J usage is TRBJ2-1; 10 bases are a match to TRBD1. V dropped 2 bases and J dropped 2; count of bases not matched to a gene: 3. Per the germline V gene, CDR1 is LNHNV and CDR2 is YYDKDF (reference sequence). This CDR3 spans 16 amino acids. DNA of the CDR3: TGTGCCACCAGCAGATTTGGACAGGGGGCCTACAATGAGCAGTTCTTC. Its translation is CATSRFGQGAYNEQFF.

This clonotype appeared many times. DNA for the CDR3: TGCAGTGCTAGTAGGTCGGGCAGGGGAAGCAATCAGCCCCAGCATTTT. Its translation is CSASRSGRGSNQPQHF. The genes are TRBV20-1 and TRBJ1-5; possible D gene TRBD1, 6 bases. CDR3 size: 16 residues. Germline V lookup: CDR1 DFQATT, CDR2 SNEGSKA (reference sequence). Trimming cost V 3 bases and J 1 base, with 16 bases left between them.

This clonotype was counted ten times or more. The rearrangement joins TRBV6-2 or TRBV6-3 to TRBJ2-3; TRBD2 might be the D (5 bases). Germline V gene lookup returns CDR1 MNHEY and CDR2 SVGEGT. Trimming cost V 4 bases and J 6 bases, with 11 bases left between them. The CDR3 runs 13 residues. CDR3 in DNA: TGTGCCAGCAGTTCGGCTAGCTGGGATACGCAGTATTTT. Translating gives CASSSASWDTQYF.

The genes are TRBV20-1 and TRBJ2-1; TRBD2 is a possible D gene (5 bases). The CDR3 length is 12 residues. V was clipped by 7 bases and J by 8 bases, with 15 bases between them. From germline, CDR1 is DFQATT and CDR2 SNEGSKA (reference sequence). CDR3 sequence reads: CSGPISADEQFF. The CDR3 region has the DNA TGCAGTGGACCGATTAGCGCCGATGAGCAGTTCTTC.

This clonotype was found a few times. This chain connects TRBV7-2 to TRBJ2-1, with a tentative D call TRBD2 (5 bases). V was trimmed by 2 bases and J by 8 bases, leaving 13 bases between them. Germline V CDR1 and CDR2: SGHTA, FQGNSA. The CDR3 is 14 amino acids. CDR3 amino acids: CASSLQPQRDEQFF. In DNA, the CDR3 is TGTGCCAGCAGCTTACAACCACAGAGGGATGAGCAGTTCTTC.